This is a list of T cell receptor beta chains from one sample in a study. Using its own MiXCR run on the 5' RACE reads, TCRdb lists one record per CDR3 protein. The sample yields about 54,000 distinct CDR3 sequences, roughly a sixth seen once. The source material was naive CD4+ T cells sorted from blood. Every receptor here comes from a female donor with breast cancer. CDR3s include the opening cysteine and the closing phenylalanine or tryptophan. The D gene is left open where the match is weak. Size values are once, few and many counts, or a class for expanded clones, and some rows have none.

cdr3_length,j_call,d_call,v_call,clone_size,cdr3_aa,cdr3_nt
13,TRBJ1-3,NA,TRBV24-1,NA,CAASDLQICGEYF,TGTGCCGCCAGTGATTTGCAAATTTGCGGGGAATATTTT
11,TRBJ2-1,NA,TRBV4-1,few,CASSQDGGQFF,TGCGCCAGCAGCCAAGATGGCGGGCAGTTCTTC
14,TRBJ1-1,NA,TRBV6-1,few,CASSGPGGRTEAFF,TGTGCCAGCAGTGGTCCCGGGGGCAGGACTGAAGCTTTCTTT
15,TRBJ1-1,TRBD1,TRBV20-1,many,CSAGTGPNPTHQAFF,TGCAGTGCTGGGACAGGTCCCAACCCTACCCACCAAGCTTTCTTT
14,TRBJ1-3,NA,TRBV5-1,few,CASSPGISGNTIYF,TGCGCCAGCAGCCCAGGGATCTCTGGAAACACCATATATTTT
15,TRBJ2-1,TRBD2,TRBV20-1,NA,CSASWGEGSYNEQFF,TGCAGTGCTAGTTGGGGGGAGGGATCCTACAATGAGCAGTTCTTC
13,TRBJ2-3,NA,TRBV3-1,few,CASSQIFDLPQYF,TGTGCCAGCAGCCAAATATTTGATCTGCCGCAGTATTTT
12,TRBJ2-7,NA,TRBV29-1,NA,CSVRFANYEQYF,TGCAGCGTTCGCTTTGCAAACTACGAGCAGTACTTC
15,TRBJ2-1,TRBD1,TRBV29-1,few,CSGLGRGQAYNEQFF,TGCAGCGGTCTAGGCCGGGGACAGGCCTACAATGAGCAGTTCTTC
19,TRBJ2-3,TRBD2,TRBV7-3,NA,CASSPRGKGLAGDPDTQYF,TGTGCCAGCAGCCCCCGGGGAAAGGGACTAGCGGGGGACCCAGATACGCAGTATTTT
15,TRBJ1-2,TRBD1,TRBV5-1,many,CASSTTGIANYGYTF,TGCGCCAGCAGCACGACAGGGATAGCTAACTATGGCTACACCTTC
13,TRBJ1-3,NA,TRBV27,few,CASSFKSGNTIYF,TGTGCCAGCAGTTTCAAGTCTGGAAACACCATATATTTT
18,TRBJ2-7,NA,TRBV18,NA,CASSQTPDVGTSAYEQYF,TGTGCCAGCTCACAAACTCCGGACGTTGGGACGTCAGCCTACGAGCAGTACTTC
14,TRBJ1-1,NA,TRBV9,NA,CASSANTGLTEAFF,TGTGCCAGCAGCGCAAATACAGGCTTAACTGAAGCTTTCTTT
14,TRBJ1-6,NA,TRBV28,NA,CASSLPVHNSPLHF,TGTGCCAGCAGTTTACCAGTCCATAATTCACCCCTCCACTTT
17,TRBJ2-6,NA,TRBV6-6,few,CASSPTNRVSGANVLTF,TGTGCCAGCTCTCCCACCAACAGGGTGTCTGGGGCCAACGTCCTGACTTTC
15,TRBJ2-3,NA,TRBV6-5,NA,CASSYRAGAADTQYF,TGTGCCAGCAGTTATAGGGCAGGGGCGGCAGATACGCAGTATTTT
17,TRBJ1-4,TRBD1,TRBV9,NA,CASSTPGDSATNEKLSF,TGTGCCAGCAGCACCCCGGGGGACAGTGCAACTAATGAAAAACTGTCTTTT
16,TRBJ2-6,NA,TRBV5-1,NA,CASSIRVSPGANVLTF,TGCGCCAGCAGCATCCGGGTCTCCCCTGGGGCCAACGTCCTGACTTTC
14,TRBJ2-7,NA,TRBV9,NA,CASSVGQMSYEQYF,TGTGCCAGCAGCGTAGGTCAGATGAGCTACGAGCAGTACTTC
16,TRBJ2-1,NA,TRBV5-1,few,CASSFEMLQLGDEQFF,TGCGCCAGCAGCTTCGAAATGCTTCAGCTGGGGGATGAGCAGTTCTTC
12,TRBJ1-1,NA,TRBV12-3/TRBV12-4,many,CASSSGSTEAFF,TGTGCCAGCAGTTCAGGCAGTACTGAAGCTTTCTTT
15,TRBJ2-4,NA,TRBV20-1,NA,CSASGGLLAKNIQYF,TGCAGTGCAAGTGGGGGGCTCCTAGCCAAAAACATTCAGTACTTC
15,TRBJ2-2,NA,TRBV7-3,few,CASSLTSSGTGELFF,TGTGCCAGCAGCTTAACGTCCAGCGGGACCGGGGAGCTGTTTTTT
13,TRBJ1-2,TRBD1,TRBV28,NA,CASGDRAIYGYTF,TGTGCCAGCGGTGACAGGGCCATCTATGGCTACACCTTC
13,TRBJ2-5,NA,TRBV3-1,NA,CASSQRSQETQYF,TGTGCCAGCAGCCAAAGGTCGCAGGAGACCCAGTACTTC
15,TRBJ1-2,NA,TRBV7-2,many,CASSEYRQGSYGYTF,TGTGCCAGCAGCGAATACCGGCAGGGATCCTATGGCTACACCTTC
16,TRBJ2-3,NA,TRBV5-1,few,CASSGSRTTSTDTQYF,TGCGCCAGCAGCGGGAGTCGGACAACGAGCACAGATACGCAGTATTTT
15,TRBJ1-2,NA,TRBV24-1,NA,CATSPAGEREDGYTF,TGTGCCACCAGTCCGGCAGGGGAAAGAGAAGATGGCTACACCTTC
14,TRBJ2-5,NA,TRBV27,medium-sized,CASSWLGATGTQYF,TGTGCCAGCTCATGGTTGGGAGCCACAGGGACCCAGTACTTC
13,TRBJ2-5,TRBD1,TRBV19,few,CASSIQQGQTQYF,TGTGCCAGTAGTATTCAACAGGGGCAGACCCAGTACTTC
15,TRBJ2-3,TRBD2,TRBV9,NA,CASSVAGGITDTQYF,TGTGCCAGCAGCGTAGCGGGAGGAATCACAGATACGCAGTATTTT
18,TRBJ2-4,NA,TRBV20-1,few,CSARVFVFSPLAKNIQYF,TGCAGTGCTAGAGTTTTTGTGTTCAGCCCACTAGCCAAAAACATTCAGTACTTC
12,TRBJ2-7,NA,TRBV9,NA,CASSAAFYEQYF,TGTGCCAGCAGCGCTGCCTTCTACGAGCAGTACTTC
18,TRBJ2-1,NA,TRBV11-2,NA,CASSPGSWGNRAYNEQFF,TGTGCCAGCAGCCCCGGAAGTTGGGGCAACAGGGCGTACAATGAGCAGTTCTTC
13,TRBJ2-1,TRBD2,TRBV3-1,NA,CASSPAGVNEQFF,TGTGCCAGCAGCCCAGCGGGAGTTAATGAGCAGTTCTTC
12,TRBJ2-3,NA,TRBV20-1,many,CSAEGWGSTQYF,TGCAGTGCCGAAGGCTGGGGGAGTACGCAGTATTTT
14,TRBJ2-7,NA,TRBV11-2,NA,CASSLDGANYEQYF,TGTGCCAGCAGCTTAGATGGAGCGAACTACGAGCAGTACTTC
13,TRBJ2-1,NA,TRBV7-2,few,CASGRQGYNEQFF,TGTGCCAGCGGCAGACAAGGCTACAATGAGCAGTTCTTC
13,TRBJ1-2,NA,TRBV6-2/TRBV6-3,NA,CASSSQSNYGYTF,TGTGCCAGCAGTTCCCAAAGCAACTATGGCTACACCTTC
15,TRBJ2-1,NA,TRBV11-2,few,CASSSPRGGDNEQFF,TGTGCCAGCAGCTCCCCCCGGGGTGGTGACAATGAGCAGTTCTTC
15,TRBJ1-1,NA,TRBV7-2,many,CASTPGRGQNTEAFF,TGTGCCAGCACCCCGGGGCGGGGGCAGAACACTGAAGCTTTCTTT
19,TRBJ2-1,TRBD2,TRBV3-1,few,CASSQDGTSGVLSYNEQFF,TGTGCCAGCAGCCAAGATGGGACTAGCGGGGTTCTCTCCTACAATGAGCAGTTCTTC
14,TRBJ1-5,NA,TRBV7-8,few,CASSSGDWNQPQHF,TGTGCCAGCAGTTCAGGGGACTGGAATCAGCCCCAGCATTTT
17,TRBJ1-1,TRBD1,TRBV7-3,NA,CASSLNPTGYGDTEAFF,TGTGCCAGCAGCTTAAACCCGACAGGGTATGGGGACACTGAAGCTTTCTTT
14,TRBJ2-3,NA,TRBV7-9,many,CASSFWPTGDTQYF,TGTGCCAGCAGCTTTTGGCCCACAGGAGATACGCAGTATTTT
17,TRBJ1-5,NA,TRBV6-6,many,CASSYPLRRGSNQPQHF,TGTGCCAGCAGTTACCCCTTAAGGAGGGGTAGCAATCAGCCCCAGCATTTT
13,TRBJ2-1,NA,TRBV7-2,NA,CASSLNARNEQFF,TGTGCCAGCAGCCTGAACGCTAGGAATGAGCAGTTCTTC
14,TRBJ2-5,TRBD2,TRBV18,few,CASSDTSGQETQYF,TGTGCCAGCTCAGACACTAGCGGCCAAGAGACCCAGTACTTC
17,TRBJ2-7,TRBD1,TRBV7-4,NA,CAETTWGGTGGKYEQYF,TGTGCCGAGACAACTTGGGGGGGGACAGGGGGCAAGTACGAGCAGTACTTC
14,TRBJ2-2,NA,TRBV5-6,NA,CASSLITRSGELFF,TGTGCCAGCAGCTTGATTACTAGGTCCGGGGAGCTGTTTTTT